This T cell receptor (beta chain) was identified in a study of STAT5B mutations in CD4+ large granular lymphocyte leukemia. Background on the study: Among healthy donors, a particular HLA allele went with more CDR3 'QG' motifs. The study's findings and limits: TRBV06-family usage was enriched in top patient clones (8/27) versus controls (2/35). Patient CD4-sorted repertoires stayed more clonal than healthy ones after leukemic-clone removal. Approximately 25% of private leukemic clonotypes occurred rarely in other patients' non-leukemic repertoires.

The CDR3 covers 17 residues. V lost 3 bases, J lost 1 base, and 8 bases stayed unmatched. Germline V gene lookup returns CDR1 SEHNR and CDR2 FQNEAQ (reference sequence). With regard to this clone: Its target is unknown.

Profiling relied on immunoSEQ multiplex PCR, and the TCRdb table lists in-frame clones only, not all of them. The profile shows approximately 21,000 clones, about four fifths of them singletons. The receptor was isolated from a human donor in good health. The gene calls are TRBV7-9 and TRBJ2-2; TRBD2 aligns across 7 bases. Sample: CD4+ T cells from blood buffy coats. The CDR3 DNA reads TGTGCCAGCAGCTTCCAAGGTAGCGGGCTGAACACCGGGGAGCTGTTTTTT. Its translation: CASSFQGSGLNTGELFF.